Below, one T cell receptor beta chain is given with its context. Its antigen is not yet known. Base quality data are lacking; no much larger clone is found one base away. CD8 naive samples were CD45RO-negative cells positively selected for CCR7, giving a CD45RA+CCR7+ population that excluded TemRA cells. Healthy HIV-negative adults with no recently reported acute infections or vaccinations were included as donors. Every donor was a Caucasian adult residing in Nashville, Tennessee, USA. Blood was collected by leukapheresis, and PBMCs were isolated by Ficoll-Histopaque density gradient centrifugation and then cryopreserved in liquid nitrogen vapor phase. Purity and quantity of every magnetically sorted T cell population were checked by analytical flow cytometry. From each sorted fraction, genomic DNA was isolated and quantified by UV absorbance on a Nanodrop 2000c. Using the deep immunoSEQ assay, TCR CDR3 regions were amplified from genomic DNA by multiplex PCR. Extracted genomic DNA from each cell subset was spread evenly across all wells of several immunoSEQ 96-well plates, with each plate serving as a replicate. For sorted subsets, each replicate PCR was loaded with 200 ng genomic DNA, equivalent to about 33,000 T cell genomes. Purified libraries were quantified with a Qubit 3.0 fluorometer, sized on a Bioanalyzer 2100, and re-quantified with the KAPA Library Quantification kit. Each immunoSEQ 96-well plate was sequenced on its own single-read 150-cycle Illumina NextSeq 550 flow cell. The study's processing was this. The immunoSEQ output contained only junctional sequences without quality scores, so filtering could not match that applied to full-length reads. To assign V/J genes and CDR3, sequences were annotated against IMGT germline references using PyIR, a Python wrapper for IgBLAST v1.9. Any read was removed if the V/J assignment was weak (E-value above 1e-6), the CDR3 was missing, or the read contained stop codons, out-of-frame junctions, or ambiguous translated residues. V3J clonotypes were defined as sequences sharing an identical inferred V gene, J gene, and CDR3 amino acid sequence. Percentage overlap between repertoires was calculated by dividing the number of shared unique clonotypes by the size of the smaller repertoire. Repertoire richness was assessed with RTK rarefaction, the Chao1 estimator, and Recon v2.1 estimates of unobserved clonotypes. Generation probabilities were computed with OLGA for all TCRbeta clonotypes obtained by the gDNA method from several donors. TCRdb's version of the immuneACCESS table is confined to in-frame rearrangements and falls short of the full clone set. An unresolved V gene accounts for under half of the shortfall where checked; the remainder is of unknown origin. V, J and clone size were drawn from that table, and D and trimming were deduced from the DNA. This sample holds millions of clones; 85% to 95% were observed only once. About 1.5% of the sample lies in the top ten.

These data are taken from a study of shared clonotypes between healthy human individuals (dated by TCRdb to 2020 to 2021). Study-wide context: Three men and two women, aged 18 to 49 years, made up the cohort. For each donor, three plates each were used for CD4 naive and CD4 memory, two plates were used for CD8 naive, and one plate was used for CD8 memory. Different laboratories and diverse techniques were used to prepare libraries and sequence TCR repertoires, to increase sequencing depth and limit assay-specific biases. Between about 0.85 and 9.5 billion PBMCs per donor were obtained by leukapheresis. The study deeply sequenced blood TCR repertoires of five healthy adults to estimate repertoire size and the extent of clonotype sharing between individuals. Findings and caveats that apply to the study as a whole: Sharing across four donors was observed for around 5% of naive CD4, under 4% of naive CD8, 2% to 2.5% of memory CD4, and around 0.42% of memory CD8 clonotypes. Larger estimated clonotype richness was generally found for naive subsets than for memory subsets. Rarefaction of sorted-subset datasets indicated incomplete sequencing despite the large sequencing depth. Compared with non-shared clonotypes, clonotypes shared by all four sorted-subset donors had higher generation probabilities. Because the study included only a small number of donors, the genetic and exposure-history diversity represented was limited. Sampling was restricted to blood, and TCR repertoires in tissue are likely to differ from TCR repertoires in blood. Based on pairwise subsampling, the degree of clonotype sharing among donors was expected to be affected by sequencing depth.

Based on the germline V gene, the CDR1 and CDR2 sequences are MNHNS and SASEGT. There are 13 amino acids in the CDR3, from cysteine to phenylalanine inclusive. The entry retains the CDR3 DNA only, 39 bases that are in frame from base 1. The V and J ends are trimmed by 2 bases and 6 bases, leaving 8 bases between them. This clonotype was obtained from a man younger than 30 in good health. Some clones in this sample may be carry-over from other donors' samples. Sequenced: naive CD8+ T cells from PBMCs. The sample's cell subset or site label, decoded: CD45RA+CCR7+. The chain couples TRBV6-1 to TRBJ2-1, with the D gene too uncertain to name. The DNA is as follows: TGTGCCAGCAGTGAAATCCCCGGCAATGAGCAGTTCTTC. Its translation is CASSEIPGNEQFF.